These 24 T cell receptor beta chains share one sample of origin, sequenced in a study of cytomegalovirus exposure and HLA in healthy donors. The protocol was immunoSEQ multiplex PCR, while the TCRdb copy is restricted to in-frame clones and leaves out a portion. The data contain about 160,000 clones, roughly 90% of them singletons. Sequences were obtained from PBMCs. These receptors were taken from a woman aged 25 to 39 in good health and CMV-seronegative.

The J gene is TRBJ2-1, the V gene TRBV5-1; no clear D gene. In germline, CDR1 is SGHRS, CDR2 YFSETQ. The V end lost 4 bases, the J end lost 9 bases, and 14 bases lay between the germline ends. The CDR3 contains 13 residues. Written as DNA, the CDR3 is TGCGCCAGCAGCGGGGATGTGAGACTTGAGCAGTTCTTC. Translating gives CASSGDVRLEQFF.

V usage is TRBV10-3 and J usage is TRBJ1-2; TRBD1 is a possible D gene (6 bases). Trimming shortened V by 6 bases and J by 4 bases, and 15 bases separated the two germline ends. CDR1 is ENHRY and CDR2 is SYGVKD in the germline V gene. This CDR3 contains 14 residues. CDR3 coding DNA: TGTGCCATCAGGGATGGGGGCAGGGCCTATGGCTACACCTTC. Translating gives CAIRDGGRAYGYTF.

The chain couples TRBV27 to TRBJ2-1, with D unclear. V lost 5 bases and J 6 bases, leaving 17 bases between the germline ends. Germline V lookup: CDR1 MNHEY, CDR2 SMNVEV (reference sequence). The CDR3 is made up of 15 amino acids. The CDR3 spells CASSPPGLGTNEQFF. The CDR3 nucleotides are TGTGCCAGCAGTCCCCCGGGCCTAGGAACCAATGAGCAGTTCTTC.

This chain uses TRBV4-1 with TRBJ2-7; the D gene is possibly TRBD2 (5 bases). The germline V gene encodes CDR1 MGHRA and CDR2 YSYEKL. The CDR3 is 14 residues long. V dropped 1 base and J dropped 3 bases, with 10 bases sitting between them. In DNA, the CDR3 is TGCGCCAGCAGCCAAGCGGGGTCCGTCTACGAGCAGTACTTC. The encoded protein is CASSQAGSVYEQYF.

The chain links TRBV4-1 to TRBJ2-7; no clear D. V was cut by 0 bases and J by 1 base, with 13 bases left in between. CDR3 length: 16 residues. From germline, CDR1 is MGHRA and CDR2 YSYEKL. The CDR3, as DNA: TGCGCCAGCAGCCAAGATGTAAGCGCCAGGTCCTACGAGCAGTACTTC. Its translation: CASSQDVSARSYEQYF.

The chain is built from TRBV13 and TRBJ2-1; D is perhaps TRBD1 (7 bases). This CDR3 region has 15 residues. The V and J ends lost 2 bases and 8 bases respectively, with 16 bases between them. Germline assignment: CDR1 PRHDT and CDR2 FYEKMQ (reference sequence). CDR3 region: CASSLTGDWVYEQFF. CDR3 sequence (DNA): TGTGCCAGCAGCTTAACAGGGGACTGGGTCTATGAGCAGTTCTTC.

This rearrangement joins TRBV7-5 to TRBJ2-7; the table's D call, TRBD2, has no DNA check behind it. TRBV7-5 is classified as a pseudogene. There are 16 residues in the CDR3. The CDR3 DNA sequence: TGTGTCAGAAGCTTCCCTCCCCCCCCGAGCGGGTGGGAGCAGTACTTC. This encodes CVRSFPPPPSGWEQYF.

V usage is TRBV4-3 and J usage is TRBJ2-1, with 10 bases identical to TRBD2. V lost 3 bases to trimming and J lost 7 bases; unmatched junction nucleotides: 6. This CDR3 contains 15 residues. CDR1 LGHNA and CDR2 YSLEER come from the germline V gene. The CDR3 DNA reads TGCGCCAGCAGCCAGGCTCTGACTAGCGGGAATGAGCAGTTCTTC. Residues: CASSQALTSGNEQFF.

This chain joins TRBV5-1 and TRBJ2-3, with 12 bases aligning to TRBD1. Germline loops: CDR1 SGHRS, CDR2 YFSETQ. This CDR3 region has 15 residues. J was trimmed by 4 bases and V by 4 bases; bases with no gene match: 4. The CDR3 loop reads CASSPGQGAADTQYF. CDR3 nucleotide sequence: TGCGCCAGCAGCCCGGGACAGGGGGCAGCAGATACGCAGTATTTT.

The rearrangement joins TRBV19 to TRBJ2-3; TRBD2 agrees at 7 bases. The junction had 11 bases not matched to a gene; V was cut back by 6 bases and J by 5 bases. The germline CDR1 and CDR2 sequences are LNHDA and SQIVND (reference sequence). The CDR3 runs 15 residues. The CDR3 is CASSPLGRELDTQYF. Written as DNA, the CDR3 is TGTGCCAGTAGCCCCTTAGGGCGGGAGTTAGATACGCAGTATTTT.

The chain carries TRBV10-3 and TRBJ2-3; 14 bases are a match to TRBD2. CDR1 ENHRY and CDR2 SYGVKD come from the germline V gene. This CDR3 contains 14 residues. V trimming: 8 bases; J trimming: 5 bases; junction bases outside the gene matches: 3. The CDR3 is CAIGTSGRLDTQYF. In nucleotides, the CDR3 is TGTGCCATCGGGACTAGCGGGAGATTAGATACGCAGTATTTT.

The chain carries TRBV30 and TRBJ2-7, with D perhaps TRBD2 (6 bases). V dropped 3 bases and J dropped 6 bases, with 12 bases sitting between them. Germline assignment: CDR1 GTSNPN and CDR2 SVGIG (reference sequence). The CDR3 consists of 12 residues. CDR3 sequence reads: CAWRGLGGEQYF. The CDR3 DNA sequence: TGTGCCTGGAGGGGTTTGGGGGGCGAGCAGTACTTC.

The V gene is TRBV19, the J gene TRBJ2-7, with 12 bases matching TRBD1. This CDR3 comprises 15 residues. J was trimmed by 1 base and V by 4 bases; bases with no gene match: 2. Germline assignment: CDR1 LNHDA and CDR2 SQIVND (reference sequence). The CDR3 region is CASSRDRGRSYEQYF. In DNA, the CDR3 is TGTGCCAGTAGTAGGGACAGGGGGCGATCCTACGAGCAGTACTTC.

The chain links TRBV4-1 to TRBJ1-4; a weak D match, TRBD1 (5 bases). CDR1 and CDR2 (germline): MGHRA, YSYEKL. The CDR3 covers 15 residues. V was clipped by 1 base and J by 4 bases, with 10 bases between them. The CDR3 protein is CASSQGQGDNEKLFF. The CDR3 nucleotides read TGCGCCAGCAGCCAAGGGCAGGGCGATAATGAAAAACTGTTTTTT.

This rearrangement joins TRBV27 to TRBJ2-2; 9 bases are a match to TRBD1. Germline V gives CDR1 MNHEY, CDR2 SMNVEV (reference sequence). CDR3 length: 15 residues. V was clipped by 5 bases and J by 6 bases; unmatched bases: 7. The CDR3 region has the DNA TGTGCCAGCAGTCCACGGACAGGGGCGGCCGGGGAGCTGTTTTTT. Translation: CASSPRTGAAGELFF.

The rearrangement joins TRBV6-1 to TRBJ1-5; D gene unclear. V was cut by 6 bases and J by 5 bases, with 11 bases left in between. The CDR3 runs 13 residues. Germline V gene sequence: CDR1 MNHNS, CDR2 SASEGT. CDR3 loop: CASSERRDQPQHF. CDR3 sequence (DNA): TGTGCCAGCAGCGAGAGACGGGATCAGCCCCAGCATTTT.

V is TRBV29-1 and J is TRBJ2-3; D is ambiguous. Per the germline V gene, CDR1 is SQVTM and CDR2 is ANQGSEA. The CDR3 consists of 11 residues. Trimming took off 6 bases at V and 2 bases at J, with 6 bases between the two ends. Here the CDR3 DNA reads TGCAGCGTGGGGTTCACAGATACGCAGTATTTT. Amino acid sequence: CSVGFTDTQYF.

The chain uses TRBV6-5 and TRBJ2-5, with a tentative D call TRBD2 (5 bases). The ends were cut back, 2 bases at V and 4 bases at J, with 14 bases in the middle. This CDR3 has 15 residues. Per germline, CDR1 MNHEY and CDR2 SVGAGI. The DNA for the CDR3 is TGTGCCAGCAGTTACCGGATCCCGGAGGCAGAGACCCAGTACTTC. It specifies CASSYRIPEAETQYF.

This clone appeared a single time. J is TRBJ1-3 and V is TRBV27; TRBD1 agrees at 10 bases. Per germline, CDR1 MNHEY and CDR2 SMNVEV (reference sequence). J gave up 0 bases and V 10 bases, and 3 bases lay outside the gene matches. The CDR3 spans 14 residues. CDR3 amino acids: CATRDRGSGNTIYF. The CDR3 coding sequence is TGTGCCACCAGGGACAGGGGCTCTGGAAACACCATATATTTT.

This clone was observed a few times. This rearrangement joins TRBV15 to TRBJ1-6; D is uncertain. V lost 0 bases and J lost 5, with 11 bases in between. This CDR3 spans 16 amino acids. CDR1 LNHNV and CDR2 YYDKDF come from the germline V gene (reference sequence). CDR3 in amino acids: CATSRDQRPHNSPLHF. The CDR3 DNA reads as TGTGCCACCAGCAGAGATCAGAGGCCGCATAATTCACCCCTCCACTTT.

The chain employs TRBV2 and TRBJ1-2; TRBD1 matches 10 bases. This CDR3 is 14 amino acids long. The V and J ends lost 6 bases and 9 bases, in that order; junction bases with no gene match: 10. CDR1 and CDR2 (germline): SNHLY, FYNNEI. The CDR3 nucleotides are TGTGCCAGCAGCGGGACAGGGGAGAAAGGAAGCTACACCTTC. Translated, it gives CASSGTGEKGSYTF.

This chain joins TRBV11-2 and TRBJ2-7; TRBD2 aligns across 9 bases. Germline CDR1 is SGHAT and CDR2 is FQNNGV. V lost 5 bases, J lost 0 bases, and 11 bases stayed unmatched. This CDR3 has 17 amino acids. CDR3 amino acids: CASSPRLAALYSYEQYF. Here the CDR3 DNA reads TGTGCCAGCAGCCCTAGACTAGCGGCCTTATACTCCTACGAGCAGTACTTC.

This clone was picked up one time. The rearrangement links TRBV2 to TRBJ1-1; D might be TRBD1 (5 bases). The V and J ends lost 4 bases and 11 bases respectively, with 23 bases between them. CDR1 and CDR2 from the germline V gene are SNHLY and FYNNEI. CDR3 length equals 15 residues. CDR3: CASSVGGGSVTYAFF. The CDR3 nucleotides are TGTGCCAGCAGTGTGGGTGGGGGGTCGGTAACGTATGCTTTCTTT.

The V gene is TRBV9, the J gene TRBJ1-2, with 8 bases aligning to TRBD1. The germline gives CDR1 SGDLS, CDR2 YYNGEE. With 6 bases clipped from V and 4 bases from J, the junction kept 8 bases outside the gene matches. The CDR3 covers 14 residues. This CDR3 is CASNPTGGGYGYTF. The CDR3, as DNA: TGTGCCAGCAACCCTACAGGGGGAGGCTATGGCTACACCTTC.